These T cell receptor beta chains were read from a single sample in a study of T-cell reconstitution after alpha-beta-depleted transplantation in children. TCRdb reanalysed the PCR reads using MiXCR and keeps one entry per CDR3 protein. The table has about 540,000 distinct CDR3 sequences, around 16% seen once; the top ten hold 3.3%. The material was PBMCs from the stem cell graft donor, obtained from the stem cell graft. The receptors shown here come from a human donor who donated a stem cell graft to a child with acute lymphoblastic leukemia. Both conserved end residues are part of each CDR3.

V	J	CDR3
TRBV5-1	TRBJ1-1	CASSPLETAQGGRAFF
TRBV5-6	TRBJ2-1	CASSPDLSSYNEQFF
TRBV6-1	TRBJ1-2	CASNGRENYGYTF
TRBV7-9	TRBJ1-2	CASSYTSYGYTF
TRBV24-1	TRBJ2-3	CATSEPAWAAPDTQYF
TRBV12-3/TRBV12-4	TRBJ2-3	CASSQTARITDTQYF
TRBV5-1	TRBJ1-1	CASSLATGDGAFF
TRBV7-9	TRBJ2-7	CASRQGGEYTTSYEQYF
TRBV7-9	TRBJ2-6	CASSLAPIRSGANVLTF
TRBV5-1	TRBJ2-5	CASSLSSVLRGETQYF
TRBV20-1	TRBJ2-7	CTLSQGGSYEQYF
TRBV27	TRBJ2-1	CASNIWGQGSYNEQFF
TRBV20-1	TRBJ2-5	CSASAREWYQETQYF
TRBV19	TRBJ1-1	CASSIGKGTEAFF
TRBV29-1	TRBJ1-5	CSVGQINQPQHF
TRBV5-5	TRBJ1-4	CASSLLGQPGGSEKLFF
TRBV6-2/TRBV6-3	TRBJ2-1	CASSYSRAGHSYNEQFF
TRBV21-1	TRBJ1-4	CASRRGRGTNEKLFF
TRBV20-1	TRBJ2-3	CSASGGSWASTDTQYF
TRBV27	TRBJ2-7	CASSLGGSSSYEQYF
TRBV9	TRBJ1-2	CASSSGSDGYTF
TRBV5-1	TRBJ2-1	CASSPGLLGSNEQFF
TRBV20-1	TRBJ2-3	CSAQGGGLNTDTQYF
TRBV5-5	TRBJ1-1	CASSHRGSLKNTEAFF
TRBV29-1	TRBJ2-7	CSVADRETNYEQYF
TRBV28	TRBJ2-5	CASRLHLQETQYF
TRBV30	TRBJ1-1	CAWTGQGSSEAFF
TRBV4-1	TRBJ2-7	CASSHGDRGLYEQYF
TRBV27	TRBJ2-1	CASGSGFSYNEQFF
TRBV5-1	TRBJ2-5	CASSPTSGSQETQYF
TRBV12-3/TRBV12-4	TRBJ1-2	CASSSGMGYTF
TRBV10-3	TRBJ2-2	CAIGSGPLTGELFF
TRBV15	TRBJ1-4	CATSTRFGGAEQEKLFF
TRBV6-1	TRBJ2-1	CASSEGAVISNEQFF
TRBV12-3/TRBV12-4	TRBJ2-7	CASSFSGRIEQYF